Following are 10 T cell receptor beta chains from one sample sequenced in a study of T cells in Graves' hyperthyroidism and ophthalmopathy. TCR beta CDR3 sequences were amplified from RNA transcripts. During a first-round RT-PCR of the TCR CDR3, the HTBI primer set was used. TCRdb reprocessed the multiplex PCR reads with MiXCR, giving one entry per CDR3 protein. The data show 300,000 or so distinct CDR3 sequences, around a sixth seen once. Sequenced: blood. The receptors here all came from a woman aged 50 to 65 with Graves' hyperthyroidism.

The V call is TRBV28, the J call TRBJ2-5, with TRBD1 matching over 7 bases. Germline V gene data show CDR1 as MDHEN and CDR2 as SYDVKM. The CDR3 is made up of 14 amino acids. J was trimmed by 1 base and V by 6 bases; bases with no gene match: 5. CDR3 DNA sequence: TGTGCCAGCAGCCCCGACAGGGTCCAAGAGACCCAGTACTTC. Residues: CASSPDRVQETQYF.

This clonotype was detected ten times or more. The J gene is TRBJ1-2, the V gene TRBV20-1, with D perhaps TRBD1 (5 bases). CDR1 DFQATT and CDR2 SNEGSKA come from the germline V gene (reference sequence). There are 14 residues in the CDR3. V lost 3 bases, J lost 6 bases, and 17 bases lay in between. This CDR3 reads CSASEGRDVDGYTF. In DNA form, the CDR3 reads TGCAGTGCTAGTGAAGGCAGGGACGTAGATGGCTACACCTTC.

This clonotype was found many times. The gene calls are TRBV2 and TRBJ1-6; 7 nucleotides align to TRBD1. This CDR3 comprises 13 residues. The germline V gene has CDR1 SNHLY and CDR2 FYNNEI. Trimming at V came to 7 bases and at J to 7 bases, leaving 4 bases not matched to a gene. CDR3 DNA: TGTGCCAGCACGGGACAGCAAAATTCACCCCTCCACTTT. Protein product: CASTGQQNSPLHF.

This clonotype was recorded many times. The chain employs TRBV7-9 and TRBJ2-7; 8 bases agree with TRBD2. This CDR3 contains 15 residues. Germline V gene lookup returns CDR1 SEHNR and CDR2 FQNEAQ (reference sequence). V lost 8 bases and J lost 4; bases outside the gene matches: 13. CDR3 coding DNA: TGTGCCAGCGGAGGAGCGGGAGCTCTTTCATACGAGCAGTACTTC. As protein: CASGGAGALSYEQYF.

This clonotype was observed at least ten times. The chain uses TRBV10-3 and TRBJ2-3; D is uncertain. This CDR3 has 15 amino acids. In germline, CDR1 is ENHRY, CDR2 SYGVKD. Trimming cost V 2 bases and J 0 bases, with 9 bases left between them. CDR3 sequence reads: CAISETTLSTDTQYF. The CDR3 bases are TGTGCCATCAGTGAGACGACACTGAGCACAGATACGCAGTATTTT.

This clonotype has a count of ten or more. The rearrangement joins TRBV12-3 or TRBV12-4 to TRBJ1-1; maybe TRBD1 (6 bases). This CDR3 spans 14 amino acids. V lost 6 bases, J lost 5 bases, and 16 bases lay in between. CDR3 in DNA: TGTGCCAGCAGGCTAGCGGGGGCGTTGACTGAAGCTTTCTTT. Its translation: CASRLAGALTEAFF.

This clonotype was seen repeatedly, ten times or more. This chain links TRBV18 with TRBJ1-1, with 8 nucleotides matching TRBD1. From germline, CDR1 is KGHSH and CDR2 LQKENI. Trimming removed 1 base from V and 0 bases from J; junction bases left unmatched: 4. This CDR3 region has 16 residues. CDR3 nucleotide sequence: TGTGCCAGCTCACCACAGACAGGGGCCCTGAACACTGAAGCTTTCTTT. Its protein product is CASSPQTGALNTEAFF.

This clonotype was seen ten or more times. The chain combines TRBV12-3 or TRBV12-4 with TRBJ2-3; 9 nucleotides align to TRBD2. The CDR3 consists of 16 residues. V dropped 6 bases and J dropped 3; count of bases not matched to a gene: 10. For the CDR3, the DNA is TGTGCCAGCAGCCCCGAGCGGGAGGTGTGGACAGATACGCAGTATTTT. Translated: CASSPEREVWTDTQYF.

The chain employs TRBV11-1 and TRBJ2-1, with 12 bases that match TRBD2. Germline-derived CDR1 and CDR2 are SGHAT and FQDESV (reference sequence). The junction had 4 bases not matched to a gene; V was cut back by 4 bases and J by 0 bases. The CDR3 totals 17 residues. CDR3 in amino acids: CASSSSTSGSSYNEQFF. In nucleotides, the CDR3 is TGTGCCAGCAGCTCCTCGACTAGCGGGAGCTCCTACAATGAGCAGTTCTTC.

To note about this clonotype: A read error is possible here, since a much larger clone lies one base away. The rearrangement links TRBV20-1 to TRBJ2-5, with a weak D call TRBD2 (7 bases). The CDR3 length is 12 residues. Trimming left V 5 bases short and J 5 bases short, with 12 bases between. The germline CDR1 and CDR2 sequences are DFQATT and SNEGSKA (reference sequence). The CDR3, as DNA: TGCAGTGCTGGTGGGGGGGCGGAGACCCAGTACTTC. Encoded protein: CSAGGGAETQYF.